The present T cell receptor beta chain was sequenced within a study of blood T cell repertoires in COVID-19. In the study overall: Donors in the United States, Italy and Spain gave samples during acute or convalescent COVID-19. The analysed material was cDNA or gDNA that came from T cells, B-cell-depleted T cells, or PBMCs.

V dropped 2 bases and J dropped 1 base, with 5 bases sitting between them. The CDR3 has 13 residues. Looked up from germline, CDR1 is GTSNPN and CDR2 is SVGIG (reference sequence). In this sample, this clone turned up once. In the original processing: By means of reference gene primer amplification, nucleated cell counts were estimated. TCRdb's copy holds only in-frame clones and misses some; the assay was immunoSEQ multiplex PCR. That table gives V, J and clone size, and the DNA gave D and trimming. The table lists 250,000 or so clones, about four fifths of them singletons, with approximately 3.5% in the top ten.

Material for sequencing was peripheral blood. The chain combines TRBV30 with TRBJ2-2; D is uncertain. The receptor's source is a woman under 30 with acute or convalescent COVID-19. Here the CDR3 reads CAWSHRNTGELFF. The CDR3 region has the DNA TGTGCCTGGAGTCACAGGAACACCGGGGAGCTGTTTTTT.